This T cell receptor (beta chain) was identified during a study of T-cell reconstitution after alpha-beta-depleted transplantation in children. Study-level results: Approximately two months post-transplant, alpha-beta T cells reportedly originated from several hundred expanded graft clones. Surviving recipient cells, namely T cells and thymic progenitors, were the source of high day-60 TCRbeta diversity in some patients. Most T-cell counts and diversity one year after the transplant came from T cells that were newly produced.

This clonotype was seen more than once but under ten times. Its antigen is still unknown. A TCRbeta library incorporating unique molecular identifiers was prepared. MiXCR was run by TCRdb on the PCR reads, yielding one entry per CDR3 protein. Of hundreds of thousands of distinct CDR3 sequences in the sample, about an eighth were seen once. CDR3 length: 18 amino acids. Trimming cost V 6 bases and J 0 bases, with 18 bases left between them. In germline, CDR1 is MNHEY, CDR2 SVGEGT. This specimen consisted of PBMCs, obtained before TCRalphabeta/CD19-depleted stem cell transplant. This sequence joins TRBV6-2 or TRBV6-3 and TRBJ2-6; D is possibly TRBD1 or TRBD2 (5 bases each). The clonotype was recovered from a girl aged 2-10 years with congenital amegakaryocytic thrombocytopenia, due to receive a stem cell transplant. CDR3 region: CASSYIGTSSSGANVLTF. CDR3 bases: TGTGCCAGCAGCTACATCGGGACCTCCAGCTCTGGGGCCAACGTCCTGACTTTC.